The 18 T cell receptor beta chains below all came from one sample that was sequenced in a study of blood T cell repertoires in COVID-19. Profiled with immunoSEQ multiplex PCR; TCRdb holds only in-frame clones, not every one. The repertoire consists of a few hundred thousand clones, with 86% occurring once and the leading ten covering 2.2%. Material: peripheral blood. Every receptor here comes from a man younger than 40 who had recovered from COVID-19.

The chain combines TRBV7-2 with TRBJ2-2; 9 bases agree with TRBD2. This CDR3 has 17 amino acids. Looked up from germline, CDR1 is SGHTA and CDR2 is FQGNSA. The trim removed 4 bases at V and 0 bases at J, leaving 6 bases unmatched. The DNA for the CDR3 is TGTGCCAGCAGCTCCCAGCGGGGGGCCTCGAACACCGGGGAGCTGTTTTTT. Translating it yields CASSSQRGASNTGELFF.

V and J are TRBV5-4 and TRBJ1-1, with no clear D. There are 13 residues in the CDR3. Trimming shortened V by 1 base and J by 3 bases, and 7 bases separated the two germline ends. The V gene's germline CDR1 is SGHNT and CDR2 YYREEE (reference sequence). The CDR3 nucleotides are TGTGCCAGCAGCTTGAACCTAGACACTGAAGCTTTCTTT. Encoded protein: CASSLNLDTEAFF.

This chain joins TRBV3-1 (or the pseudogene TRBV3-2) and TRBJ1-4, with D possibly matching TRBD1 (5 bases). Germline-derived CDR1 and CDR2 are LGHDT and YNNKEL (reference sequence). The CDR3 sequence is 15 residues long. The V end lost 2 bases, the J end lost 4 bases, and 11 bases lay between the germline ends. CDR3 nucleotide sequence: TGTGCCAGCAGCCAAACACAGGAACTTAATGAAAAACTGTTTTTT. Amino acid sequence: CASSQTQELNEKLFF.

This clone occurred once. The J gene is TRBJ2-7, the V gene TRBV6-1; D is unresolved. Germline-derived CDR1 and CDR2 are MNHNS and SASEGT. CDR3 length: 14 residues. V lost 0 bases and J 2 bases, leaving 8 bases between the germline ends. CDR3 DNA: TGTGCCAGCAGTGAAGCTTCAGAGGCCTACGAGCAGTACTTC. It is translated as CASSEASEAYEQYF.

This sequence joins TRBV13 and TRBJ2-2, with D maybe TRBD2 (7 bases). This CDR3 contains 14 residues. The germline V gene encodes CDR1 PRHDT and CDR2 FYEKMQ (reference sequence). V was clipped by 6 bases and J by 4 bases, with 12 bases between them. CDR3 bases: TGTGCCAGCAGTAATGGGGGGGCCACCGGGGAGCTGTTTTTT. Its protein product is CASSNGGATGELFF.

This clone was detected only once. The J gene is TRBJ2-5, the V gene TRBV3-1 (or the pseudogene TRBV3-2); a weak D match, TRBD1 (5 bases). This CDR3 contains 15 residues. In germline, CDR1 is LGHDT, CDR2 YNNKEL (reference sequence). Deletions cut 4 bases from V and 5 bases from J, with 17 bases between. The CDR3 sequence: CASSRGFGSRETQYF. The DNA for the CDR3 is TGTGCCAGCAGCCGGGGCTTCGGGTCCCGGGAGACCCAGTACTTC.

V is TRBV13 and J is TRBJ2-2, with 8 bases lining up with TRBD2. The CDR3 length is 16 residues. The ends lost 2 bases at V and 3 bases at J; junction bases unmatched: 5. Per the germline V gene, CDR1 is PRHDT and CDR2 is FYEKMQ (reference sequence). DNA of the CDR3: TGTGCCAGCAGCTTACGGCTAGCGGGTGACACCGGGGAGCTGTTTTTT. This sequence encodes CASSLRLAGDTGELFF.

V gene TRBV27 combines with J gene TRBJ1-5; 7 bases are a match to TRBD1. V shed 6 bases, J shed 7 bases, and the junction held 15 bases outside the gene matches. Germline V gene sequence: CDR1 MNHEY, CDR2 SMNVEV (reference sequence). The CDR3 loop spans 16 amino acids. The CDR3 coding sequence is TGTGCCAGCAGGAAGACAGGGTCCCAAGAGGAACAGCCCCAGCATTTT. The encoded protein is CASRKTGSQEEQPQHF.

The chain employs TRBV6-5 and TRBJ2-7; TRBD1 agrees at 7 bases. V lost 8 bases and J lost 2; bases outside the gene matches: 3. Germline assignment: CDR1 MNHEY and CDR2 SVGAGI. The length of the CDR3 is 12 residues. The DNA for the CDR3 is TGTGCCAGCGGGGACAGTCCCTACGAGCAGTACTTC. Its protein is CASGDSPYEQYF.

V gene TRBV14 combines with J gene TRBJ1-1, with D uncertain. The length of the CDR3 is 14 residues. CDR1 SGHDN and CDR2 FVKESK come from the germline V gene. Trimming pared 5 bases from V and 4 bases from J, leaving 14 bases between. The CDR3 sequence is CASSTPAGSTEAFF. CDR3 bases: TGTGCCAGCAGCACCCCGGCGGGGAGCACTGAAGCTTTCTTT.

This chain connects TRBV27 to TRBJ1-2; D possibly corresponds to TRBD1 (5 bases). The ends were cut back, 7 bases at V and 3 bases at J, with 15 bases in the middle. Looked up from germline, CDR1 is MNHEY and CDR2 is SMNVEV (reference sequence). The CDR3 runs to 14 residues. CDR3 DNA sequence: TGTGCCAGCACCTCCGACAGTACTCACTATGGCTACACCTTC. It codes for CASTSDSTHYGYTF.

The chain joins TRBV2 to TRBJ1-5; D is perhaps TRBD1 (6 bases). V dropped 5 bases and J dropped 4 bases, with 12 bases sitting between them. The CDR3 runs to 14 residues. The germline CDR1 and CDR2 sequences are SNHLY and FYNNEI. The CDR3 spells CASSREDRNQPQHF. CDR3 coding DNA: TGTGCCAGCAGTCGGGAAGACAGGAATCAGCCCCAGCATTTT.

This rearrangement joins TRBV10-3 to TRBJ2-7; the D gene is possibly TRBD2 (6 bases). Germline CDR1 reads ENHRY; CDR2 reads SYGVKD. The V gene lost 6 bases and the J gene lost 5 bases, with 17 bases spanning the gap. The CDR3 has 14 residues. The CDR3 reads CAISQTSGVNEQYF. As DNA, the CDR3 is TGTGCCATCAGCCAGACTAGTGGGGTGAACGAGCAGTACTTC.

V gene TRBV15 combines with J gene TRBJ2-7, with 8 bases aligning to TRBD1. The CDR3 runs to 15 residues. After removal of 0 bases from V and 4 bases from J, the junction contained 5 bases not matched to a gene. CDR1 is LNHNV and CDR2 is YYDKDF in the germline V gene (reference sequence). CDR3 amino acids: CATSREDRARYEQYF. The CDR3, as DNA: TGTGCCACCAGCAGAGAGGACAGGGCAAGGTACGAGCAGTACTTC. Variable domain in full (rest from reference TRBV15 and TRBJ2-7): DAMVIQNPRYQVTQFGKPVTLSCSQTLNHNVMYWYQQKSSQAPKLLFHYYDKDFNNEADTPDNFQSRRPNTSFCFLDIRSPGLGDTAMYLCATSREDRARYEQYFGPGTRLTVT.

Written as DNA, the CDR3 is TGTGCCACCAGCAGAGATATCTCCGTCGAGCAGTACTTC. Translation: CATSRDISVEQYF. The J gene is TRBJ2-7, the V gene TRBV15; no clear D. Germline V gene data show CDR1 as LNHNV and CDR2 as YYDKDF (reference sequence). The CDR3 runs to 13 residues. V was shortened by 0 bases and J by 6 bases, with 9 bases between the two germline ends.

The chain employs TRBV7-2 and TRBJ2-1; D is uncertain. V gave up 1 base and J gave up 0 bases, with 7 bases separating them. This CDR3 is built from 15 residues. Looked up from germline, CDR1 is SGHTA and CDR2 is FQGNSA. CDR3 residues: CASSLVFRSYNEQFF. The CDR3 DNA is TGTGCCAGCAGCTTAGTCTTTCGCTCCTACAATGAGCAGTTCTTC.

This chain joins TRBV5-1 and TRBJ2-7; 7 bases agree with TRBD1. Germline assignment: CDR1 SGHRS and CDR2 YFSETQ. CDR3 length: 15 residues. With 2 bases clipped from V and 1 base from J, the junction kept 6 bases outside the gene matches. CDR3 in DNA: TGCGCCAGCAGCTTAAGACAGGGCAGATCCTACGAGCAGTACTTC. This translates into CASSLRQGRSYEQYF.

This rearrangement joins TRBV19 to TRBJ2-3, with D unclear. The CDR3 is 13 amino acids. V was pared by 8 bases and J by 2 bases, with 11 bases between. Germline CDR1 reads LNHDA; CDR2 reads SQIVND (reference sequence). This CDR3 reads CASQELSTDTQYF. The CDR3 nucleotides read TGTGCCAGTCAGGAACTTTCCACAGATACGCAGTATTTT.